This TCR beta chain originates from a study of blood T cells in healthy people across ages. With a J-beta primer mix and a sample-barcoded 5' primer, a second PCR ran 7 to 11 cycles. TCRdb redid the calling of the 5' RACE reads with MiXCR, one entry per CDR3 protein. The profile shows roughly 1,500,000 distinct CDR3 sequences, 34% of them singletons. Only a few counts were recorded for this clonotype. The TCR comes from a woman aged 25 to 39 in good health. The sequencing sample was made of blood.

CDR3 nucleotide sequence: TGTGCCAGCAGCTTAGAAGCTAGCGGGGTATACGAGCAGTACTTC. Its translation: CASSLEASGVYEQYF. This sequence joins TRBV7-2 and TRBJ2-7, with TRBD2 matching 9 bases. The germline CDR1 and CDR2 sequences are SGHTA and FQGNSA. The CDR3 is made up of 15 amino acids. Trimming removed 1 base from V and 4 bases from J; junction bases left unmatched: 5.